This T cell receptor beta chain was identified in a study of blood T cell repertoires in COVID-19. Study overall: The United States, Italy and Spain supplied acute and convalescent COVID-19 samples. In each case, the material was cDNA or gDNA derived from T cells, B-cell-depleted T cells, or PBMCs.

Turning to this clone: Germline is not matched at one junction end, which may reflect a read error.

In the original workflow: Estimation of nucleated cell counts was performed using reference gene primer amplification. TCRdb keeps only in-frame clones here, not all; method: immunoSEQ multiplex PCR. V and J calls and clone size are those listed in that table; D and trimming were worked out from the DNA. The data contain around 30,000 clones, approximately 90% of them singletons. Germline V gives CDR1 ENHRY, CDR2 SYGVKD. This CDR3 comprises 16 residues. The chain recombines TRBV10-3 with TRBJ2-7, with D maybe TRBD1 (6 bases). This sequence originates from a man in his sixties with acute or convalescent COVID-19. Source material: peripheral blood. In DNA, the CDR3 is TGTGCCATCAGTGAGTTATTGGGGGCAGCTCACTACGGGCAGTACTTC. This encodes CAISELLGAAHYGQYF.